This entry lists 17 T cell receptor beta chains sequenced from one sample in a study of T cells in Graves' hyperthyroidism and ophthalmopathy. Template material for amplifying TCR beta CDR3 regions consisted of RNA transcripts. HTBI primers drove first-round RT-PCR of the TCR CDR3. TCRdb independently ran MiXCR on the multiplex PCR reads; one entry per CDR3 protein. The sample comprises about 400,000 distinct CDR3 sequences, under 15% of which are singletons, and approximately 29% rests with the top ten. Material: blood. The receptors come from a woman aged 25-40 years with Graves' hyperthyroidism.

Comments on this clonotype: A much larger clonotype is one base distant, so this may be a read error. CDR3 nucleotides: TGTGCCAGCAGTTTACAGGGTGTAGACTACGAGCAGTACTTC. Translating it yields CASSLQGVDYEQYF. This sequence joins TRBV27 and TRBJ2-7; D perhaps matches TRBD1 (5 bases). CDR1 and CDR2 from the germline V gene are MNHEY and SMNVEV (reference sequence). The germline V and J ends were trimmed by 2 bases and 3 bases, with 11 bases remaining between them. CDR3 length: 14 residues.

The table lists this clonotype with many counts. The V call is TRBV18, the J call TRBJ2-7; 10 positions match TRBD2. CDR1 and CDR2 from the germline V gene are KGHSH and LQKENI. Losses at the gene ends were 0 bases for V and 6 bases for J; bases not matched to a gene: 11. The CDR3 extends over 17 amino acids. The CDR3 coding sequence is TGTGCCAGCTCACCACCGTCACGGCTAGCGGGAGTGAGCGAGCAGTACTTC. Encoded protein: CASSPPSRLAGVSEQYF.

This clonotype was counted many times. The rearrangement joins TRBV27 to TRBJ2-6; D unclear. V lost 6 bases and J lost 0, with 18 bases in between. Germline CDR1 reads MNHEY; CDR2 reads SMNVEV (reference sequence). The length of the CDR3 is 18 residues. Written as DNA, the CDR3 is TGTGCCAGCAGACCGAAAGGGCAGCCTTACTCTGGGGCCAACGTCCTGACTTTC. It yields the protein CASRPKGQPYSGANVLTF. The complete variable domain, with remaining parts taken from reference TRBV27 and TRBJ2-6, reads EAQVTQNPRYLITVTGKKLTVTCSQNMNHEYMSWYRQDPGLGLRQIYYSMNVEVTDKGDVPEGYKVSRKEKRNFPLILESPSPNQTSLYFCASRPKGQPYSGANVLTFGAGSRLTVL.

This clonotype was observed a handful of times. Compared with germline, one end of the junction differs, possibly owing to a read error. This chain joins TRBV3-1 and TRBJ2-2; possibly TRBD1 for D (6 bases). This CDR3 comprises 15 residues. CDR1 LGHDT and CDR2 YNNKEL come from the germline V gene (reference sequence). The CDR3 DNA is TGTGGCAGCAGCCAAGACAGGTCGAACACCGGGGAGCTGTTTTTT. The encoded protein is CGSSQDRSNTGELFF.

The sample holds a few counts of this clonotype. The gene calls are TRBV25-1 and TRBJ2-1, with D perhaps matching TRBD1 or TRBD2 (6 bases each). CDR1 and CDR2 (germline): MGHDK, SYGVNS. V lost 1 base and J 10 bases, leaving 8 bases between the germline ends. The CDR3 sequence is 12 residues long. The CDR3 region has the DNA TGTGCCAGCAGTGAATGGGGGGCCGAGCAGTTCTTC. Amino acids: CASSEWGAEQFF.

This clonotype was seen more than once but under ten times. CDR3 region: CASSIGNRGSYEQYF. CDR3 sequence (DNA): TGTGCCAGTAGTATAGGAAACAGGGGATCCTACGAGCAGTACTTC. The chain carries TRBV19 and TRBJ2-7; 7 nucleotides align to TRBD1. This CDR3 comprises 15 residues. Germline loops: CDR1 LNHDA, CDR2 SQIVND (reference sequence). With V trimmed by 1 base and J by 1 base, 4 bases remained unmatched.

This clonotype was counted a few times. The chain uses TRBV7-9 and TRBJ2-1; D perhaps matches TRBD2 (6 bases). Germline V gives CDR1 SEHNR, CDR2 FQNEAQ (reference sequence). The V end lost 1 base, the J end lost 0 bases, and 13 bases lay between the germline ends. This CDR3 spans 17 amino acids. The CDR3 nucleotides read TGTGCCAGCAGCTTAGACCTGGCGGGAACCTCCTACAATGAGCAGTTCTTC. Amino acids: CASSLDLAGTSYNEQFF.

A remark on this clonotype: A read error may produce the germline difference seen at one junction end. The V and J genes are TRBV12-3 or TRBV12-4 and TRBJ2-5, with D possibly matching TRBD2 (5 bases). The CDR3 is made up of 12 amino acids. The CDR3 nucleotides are TGTGCGAGCAGTGTACTAGAAGAGACCCAGTACTTC. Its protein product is CASSVLEETQYF.

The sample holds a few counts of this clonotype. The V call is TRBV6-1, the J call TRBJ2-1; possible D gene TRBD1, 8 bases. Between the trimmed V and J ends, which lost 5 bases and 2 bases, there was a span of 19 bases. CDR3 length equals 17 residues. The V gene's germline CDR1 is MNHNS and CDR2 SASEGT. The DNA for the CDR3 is TGTGCCAGCAGTCTACACAGGGGGGGTCGGACCTACAATGAGCAGTTCTTC. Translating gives CASSLHRGGRTYNEQFF.

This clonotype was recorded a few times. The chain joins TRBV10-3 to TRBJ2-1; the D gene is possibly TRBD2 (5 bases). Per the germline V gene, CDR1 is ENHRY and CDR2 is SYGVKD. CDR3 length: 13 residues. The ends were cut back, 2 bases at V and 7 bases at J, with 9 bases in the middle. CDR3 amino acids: CAISEITRNEQFF. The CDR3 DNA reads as TGTGCCATCAGTGAGATTACTAGAAATGAGCAGTTCTTC.

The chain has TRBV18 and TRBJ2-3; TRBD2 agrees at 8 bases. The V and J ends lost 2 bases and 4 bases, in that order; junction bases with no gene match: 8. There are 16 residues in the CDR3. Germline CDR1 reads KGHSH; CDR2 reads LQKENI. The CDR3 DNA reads TGTGCCAGCTCACCAAGCGCTAGCGGGTTCGCAGATACGCAGTATTTT. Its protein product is CASSPSASGFADTQYF.

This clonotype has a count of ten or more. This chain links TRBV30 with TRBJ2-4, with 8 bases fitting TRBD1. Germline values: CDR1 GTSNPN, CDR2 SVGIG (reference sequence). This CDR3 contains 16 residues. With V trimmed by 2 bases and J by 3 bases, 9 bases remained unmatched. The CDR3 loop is CAWSPQGANLKNIQYF. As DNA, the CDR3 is TGTGCCTGGAGTCCGCAGGGGGCGAACCTCAAAAACATTCAGTACTTC.

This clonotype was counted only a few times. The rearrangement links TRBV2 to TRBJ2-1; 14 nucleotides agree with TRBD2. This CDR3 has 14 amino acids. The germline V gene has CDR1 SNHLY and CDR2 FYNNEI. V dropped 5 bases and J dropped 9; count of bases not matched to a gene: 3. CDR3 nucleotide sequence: TGTGCCAGCAGTATCGGGACTAGCGGGAGTGAGCAGTTCTTC. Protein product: CASSIGTSGSEQFF.

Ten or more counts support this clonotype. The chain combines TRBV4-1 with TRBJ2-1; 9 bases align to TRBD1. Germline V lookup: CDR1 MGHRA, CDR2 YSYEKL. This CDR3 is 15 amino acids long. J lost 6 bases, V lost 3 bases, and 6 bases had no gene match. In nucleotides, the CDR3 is TGCGCCAGCAGCCAGTGGACAGGGGTCGGCAATGAGCAGTTCTTC. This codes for CASSQWTGVGNEQFF.

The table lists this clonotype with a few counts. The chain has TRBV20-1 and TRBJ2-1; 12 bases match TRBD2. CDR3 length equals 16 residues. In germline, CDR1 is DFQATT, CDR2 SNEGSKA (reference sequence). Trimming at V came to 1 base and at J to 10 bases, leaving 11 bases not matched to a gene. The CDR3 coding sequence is TGCAGTGCTAGAGCACCGACTAGCGGGAGCCTCTGGGAGCAGTTCTTC. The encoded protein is CSARAPTSGSLWEQFF.

The CDR3 here is CASSSFPNTYNEQFF. In DNA form, the CDR3 reads TGTGCCAGCAGCTCCTTTCCGAATACCTACAATGAGCAGTTCTTC. The chain recombines TRBV5-5 with TRBJ2-1; D gene ambiguous. Looked up from germline, CDR1 is SGHKS and CDR2 is YYEKEE (reference sequence). This CDR3 has 15 residues. The ends were cut back, 3 bases at V and 2 bases at J, with 12 bases in the middle.

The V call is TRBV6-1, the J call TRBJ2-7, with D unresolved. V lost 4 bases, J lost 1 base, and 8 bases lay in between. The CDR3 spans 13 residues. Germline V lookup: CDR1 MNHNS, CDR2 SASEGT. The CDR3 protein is CASSAGPSYEQYF. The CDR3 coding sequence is TGTGCCAGCAGTGCCGGACCATCCTACGAGCAGTACTTC.